These 14 T cell receptor beta chains originate from one sample sequenced in a study of T cell responses to AZD1222 COVID-19 vaccine. TCRdb keeps only in-frame clones here, not all; method: immunoSEQ multiplex PCR. Found here are 150,000 to 200,000 clones, approximately 94% of them singletons; the top ten hold roughly 5%. The source was peripheral blood, collected 28 days after the second AZD1222 dose. The receptors originated from an adult who received the AZD1222 COVID-19 vaccine.

The chain links TRBV7-8 to TRBJ2-1; D may be TRBD1 (5 bases). CDR3 size: 16 residues. CDR1 and CDR2 (germline): SGHVS, FQNEAQ. V dropped 1 base and J dropped 3 bases, with 13 bases sitting between them. The CDR3, as DNA: TGTGCCAGCAGCTTAGGATGGGGCGGAAACTACAATGAGCAGTTCTTC. This codes for CASSLGWGGNYNEQFF. Full variable domain (outside the CDR3, taken from reference TRBV7-8 and TRBJ2-1): GAGVSQSPRYKVAKRGQDVALRCDPISGHVSLFWYQQALGQGPEFLTYFQNEAQLDKSGLPSDRFFAERPEGSVSTLKIQRTQQEDSAVYLCASSLGWGGNYNEQFFGPGTRLTVL.

This chain joins TRBV3-1 (or the pseudogene TRBV3-2) and TRBJ2-2; TRBD2 aligns across 8 bases. Germline V gene sequence: CDR1 LGHDT, CDR2 YNNKEL (reference sequence). This CDR3 has 15 residues. The trim removed 4 bases at V and 4 bases at J, leaving 5 bases unmatched. CDR3 protein: CASSPPGGLTGELFF. The CDR3 DNA reads as TGTGCCAGCAGCCCCCCGGGGGGGCTCACCGGGGAGCTGTTTTTT.

The rearrangement links TRBV6-2 or TRBV6-3 to TRBJ2-1; D remains ambiguous. The CDR3 is made up of 17 amino acids. Between the trimmed V and J ends, which lost 5 bases and 4 bases, there was a span of 21 bases. From germline, CDR1 is MNHEY and CDR2 SVGEGT. The chain's CDR3 is CASSPVVTTLQYNEQFF. CDR3 nucleotide sequence: TGTGCCAGCAGTCCCGTTGTGACAACGTTACAATACAATGAGCAGTTCTTC.

This clone was detected only once. This chain's CDR3 is CASSHRVAAKGGYEQYF. The DNA for the CDR3 is TGCGCCAGCAGCCATAGAGTAGCGGCGAAAGGGGGATACGAGCAGTACTTC. The J gene is TRBJ2-7, the V gene TRBV4-1, with D perhaps given as TRBD1 or TRBD2 (6 bases each). Between the trimmed V and J ends, which lost 3 bases and 4 bases, there was a span of 22 bases. The CDR3 loop spans 17 amino acids. Germline V gene lookup returns CDR1 MGHRA and CDR2 YSYEKL.

V and J are TRBV7-6 and TRBJ2-1, with 10 bases identical to TRBD2. There are 18 residues in the CDR3. The germline V gene encodes CDR1 SGHVS and CDR2 FNYEAQ. Trimming removed 8 bases from V and 2 bases from J; junction bases left unmatched: 15. CDR3 DNA sequence: TGTGCCAGCCCCCGATGGACTAGCGGAGTACAGCCCTACAATGAGCAGTTCTTC. Translation gives CASPRWTSGVQPYNEQFF.

The V gene is TRBV27, the J gene TRBJ1-1, with a possible D match to TRBD1 (5 bases). The germline V and J ends were trimmed by 5 bases and 3 bases, with 13 bases remaining between them. Germline V gives CDR1 MNHEY, CDR2 SMNVEV (reference sequence). The CDR3 is 14 amino acids. CDR3 in DNA: TGTGCCAGCAGTCCCCCGGCAGGGTACACTGAAGCTTTCTTT. Translated, it gives CASSPPAGYTEAFF.

This chain links TRBV10-2 with TRBJ2-7, with TRBD2 identical over 7 bases. CDR3 length equals 16 residues. Germline CDR1 is WSHSY and CDR2 is SAAADI. V trimming: 1 base; J trimming: 0 bases; junction bases outside the gene matches: 6. The CDR3 DNA is TGCGCCAGCAGTGAGTTCACGGGAGGCCGCTCCTACGAGCAGTACTTC. It codes for CASSEFTGGRSYEQYF.

The chain couples TRBV14 to TRBJ2-1; TRBD2 matches at 11 bases. The CDR3 extends over 20 amino acids. Germline V gene sequence: CDR1 SGHDN, CDR2 FVKESK. Trimming took 1 base from V and 6 from J; bases not matched to a gene: 17. The CDR3 loop is CASSQVSGTSGPQGGNEQFF. CDR3 nucleotide sequence: TGTGCCAGCAGCCAAGTATCCGGGACTAGCGGACCTCAGGGGGGCAATGAGCAGTTCTTC.

J is TRBJ2-1 and V is TRBV5-4, with D possibly matching TRBD1 (5 bases). Germline assignment: CDR1 SGHNT and CDR2 YYREEE (reference sequence). V was cut by 0 bases and J by 11 bases, with 18 bases left in between. This CDR3 has 15 residues. CDR3 sequence (DNA): TGTGCCAGCAGCTTGGTGGACACCGGGCTTGACAAGCAGTTCTTC. Its protein is CASSLVDTGLDKQFF.

The V call is TRBV6-5, the J call TRBJ1-1; TRBD1 agrees at 7 bases. This CDR3 region has 15 residues. The germline CDR1 and CDR2 sequences are MNHEY and SVGAGI. V trimming: 4 bases; J trimming: 2 bases; junction bases outside the gene matches: 7. The DNA of the CDR3 is TGTGCCAGCAGTTGGAACAGGGGCCCAAACACTGAAGCTTTCTTT. It codes for CASSWNRGPNTEAFF.

This rearrangement joins TRBV11-2 to TRBJ2-4; 13 nucleotides line up with TRBD2. The J segment lost 8 bases and the V segment lost 7 bases, leaving 5 bases of the junction unmatched. Germline V gene data show CDR1 as SGHAT and CDR2 as FQNNGV. CDR3 size: 14 residues. The CDR3 DNA reads as TGTGCCAGCACCAGGACTAGCGGGAGCTACATTCAGTACTTC. This sequence encodes CASTRTSGSYIQYF.

The chain joins TRBV2 to TRBJ2-7; perhaps TRBD2 as D (5 bases). CDR3 length equals 12 residues. Trimming shortened V by 4 bases and J by 12 bases, and 16 bases separated the two germline ends. Per the germline V gene, CDR1 is SNHLY and CDR2 is FYNNEI. As DNA, the CDR3 is TGTGCCAGCAGTGTTGGTGGCTTCGAGGGGTACTTC. Encoded protein: CASSVGGFEGYF.

The gene calls are TRBV30 and TRBJ1-6, with a possible D match to TRBD1 (6 bases). V lost 5 bases, J lost 8 bases, and 16 bases lay in between. This CDR3 spans 14 amino acids. Germline CDR1 is GTSNPN and CDR2 is SVGIG (reference sequence). The CDR3: CAWARGDSYSPLHF. CDR3 coding DNA: TGTGCCTGGGCCAGGGGCGATTCCTATTCACCCCTCCACTTT.

CDR3 sequence reads: CASSFGLTGPSGYTF. DNA of the CDR3: TGTGCCAGCAGTTTCGGTTTGACAGGGCCGTCCGGCTACACCTTC. The chain joins TRBV28 to TRBJ1-2, with 7 bases fitting TRBD1. Germline CDR1 and CDR2: MDHEN and SYDVKM. CDR3 length: 15 amino acids. V shed 3 bases, J shed 8 bases, and the junction held 12 bases outside the gene matches.